Below, one T cell receptor (beta chain) is given with its context. In the original workflow: Amplified reference gene primers provided the basis for estimating nucleated cell counts. Using immunoSEQ multiplex PCR, the repertoire was profiled, and TCRdb retains in-frame clones only, with some absent. V and J calls and clone size are those listed in that table; D and trimming were worked out from the DNA. The data contain almost 250,000 clones, approximately 89% of them singletons. This entry is derived from a study of blood T cell repertoires in COVID-19. Whole-study context: The United States, Italy and Spain were the sources of the acute and convalescent COVID-19 samples.

This CDR3 is 16 amino acids long. V lost 0 bases and J 4 bases, leaving 13 bases between the germline ends. Germline loops: CDR1 LGHDT, CDR2 YNNKEL (reference sequence). The chain employs TRBV3-1 (or the pseudogene TRBV3-2) and TRBJ2-1, with D maybe TRBD2 (6 bases). The sequence derives from a woman aged 55-75 years who had recovered from COVID-19. Sequencing used peripheral blood. The CDR3 nucleotides are TGTGCCAGCAGCCAAGAAGGGGACGGGGGTTACAATGAGCAGTTCTTC. This sequence encodes CASSQEGDGGYNEQFF.